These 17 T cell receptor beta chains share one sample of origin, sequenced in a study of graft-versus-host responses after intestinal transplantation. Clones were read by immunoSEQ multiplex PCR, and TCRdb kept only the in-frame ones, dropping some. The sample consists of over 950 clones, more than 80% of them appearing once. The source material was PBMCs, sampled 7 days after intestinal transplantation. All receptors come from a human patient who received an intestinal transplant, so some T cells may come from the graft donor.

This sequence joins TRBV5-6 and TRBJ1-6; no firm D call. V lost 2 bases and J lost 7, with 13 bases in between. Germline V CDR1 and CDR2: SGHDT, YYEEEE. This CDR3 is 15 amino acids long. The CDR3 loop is CASSFKGSQNSPLHF. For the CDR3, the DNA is TGTGCCAGCAGCTTTAAAGGCAGCCAAAATTCACCCCTCCACTTT.

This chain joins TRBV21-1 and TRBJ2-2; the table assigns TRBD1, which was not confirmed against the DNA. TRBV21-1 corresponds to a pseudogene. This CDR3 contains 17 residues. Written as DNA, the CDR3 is TGTGCCAGCAGACCAAGGATCTACACAGGCTTGACCGGGGAGCTGTTTTTT. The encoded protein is CASRPRIYTGLTGELFF.

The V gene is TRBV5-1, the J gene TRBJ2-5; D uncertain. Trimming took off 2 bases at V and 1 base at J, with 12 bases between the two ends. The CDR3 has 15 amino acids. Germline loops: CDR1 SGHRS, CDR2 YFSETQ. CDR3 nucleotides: TGCGCCAGCAGCTTCCCCTCTCCTGGCCAAGAGACCCAGTACTTC. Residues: CASSFPSPGQETQYF.

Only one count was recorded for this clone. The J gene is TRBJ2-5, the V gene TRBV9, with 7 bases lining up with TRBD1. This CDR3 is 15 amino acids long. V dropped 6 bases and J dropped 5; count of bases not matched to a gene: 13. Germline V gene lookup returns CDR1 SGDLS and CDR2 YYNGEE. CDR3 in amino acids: CASTLYTGVGETQYF. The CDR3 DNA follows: TGTGCCAGCACCTTATACACAGGGGTGGGGGAGACCCAGTACTTC.

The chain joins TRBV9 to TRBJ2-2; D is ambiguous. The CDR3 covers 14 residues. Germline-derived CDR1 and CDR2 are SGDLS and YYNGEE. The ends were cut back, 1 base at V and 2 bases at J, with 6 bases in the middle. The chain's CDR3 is CASSVTRNTGELFF. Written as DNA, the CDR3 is TGTGCCAGCAGCGTAACACGAAACACCGGGGAGCTGTTTTTT.

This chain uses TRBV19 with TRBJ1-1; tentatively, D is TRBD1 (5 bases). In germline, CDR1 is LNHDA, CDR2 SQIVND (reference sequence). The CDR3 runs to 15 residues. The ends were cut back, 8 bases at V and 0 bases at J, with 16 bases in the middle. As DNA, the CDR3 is TGTGCCAGTTGGGCCAGGACATCCATGAACACTGAAGCTTTCTTT. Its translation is CASWARTSMNTEAFF.

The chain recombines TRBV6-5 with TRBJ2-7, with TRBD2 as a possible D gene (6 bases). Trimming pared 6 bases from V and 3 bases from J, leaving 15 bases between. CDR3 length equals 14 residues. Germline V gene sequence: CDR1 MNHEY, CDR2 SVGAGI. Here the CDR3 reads CASSLAERDYEQYF. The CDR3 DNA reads TGTGCCAGCAGCTTAGCGGAACGGGACTACGAGCAGTACTTC.

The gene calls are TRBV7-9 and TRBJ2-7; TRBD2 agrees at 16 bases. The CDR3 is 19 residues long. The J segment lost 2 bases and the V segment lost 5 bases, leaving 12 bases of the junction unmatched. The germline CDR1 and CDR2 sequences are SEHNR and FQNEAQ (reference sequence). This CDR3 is CASSHLPGLAGGPTYEQYF. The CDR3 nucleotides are TGTGCCAGCAGCCATCTCCCGGGACTAGCGGGGGGGCCGACCTACGAGCAGTACTTC.

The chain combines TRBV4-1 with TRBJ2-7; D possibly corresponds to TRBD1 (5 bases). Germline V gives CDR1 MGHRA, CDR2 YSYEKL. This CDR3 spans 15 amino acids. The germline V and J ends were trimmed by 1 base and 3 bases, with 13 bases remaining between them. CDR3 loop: CASSQVGQRGYEQYF. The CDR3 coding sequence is TGCGCCAGCAGCCAAGTGGGGCAAAGGGGCTACGAGCAGTACTTC.

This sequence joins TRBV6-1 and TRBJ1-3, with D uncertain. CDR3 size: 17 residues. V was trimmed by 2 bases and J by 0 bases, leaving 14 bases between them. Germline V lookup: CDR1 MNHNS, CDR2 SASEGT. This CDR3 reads CASSELRARSSGNTIYF. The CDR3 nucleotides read TGTGCCAGCAGTGAATTAAGGGCCAGGAGCTCTGGAAACACCATATATTTT.

CDR3 DNA: TGTGCCAGCAGCGTAGGCCAGGGGTCCTACAATGAGCAGTTCTTC. Its translation is CASSVGQGSYNEQFF. The chain links TRBV9 to TRBJ2-1; D is possibly TRBD1 (6 bases). The CDR3 spans 15 residues. CDR1 and CDR2 (germline): SGDLS, YYNGEE. Trimming left V 0 bases short and J 1 base short, with 8 bases between.

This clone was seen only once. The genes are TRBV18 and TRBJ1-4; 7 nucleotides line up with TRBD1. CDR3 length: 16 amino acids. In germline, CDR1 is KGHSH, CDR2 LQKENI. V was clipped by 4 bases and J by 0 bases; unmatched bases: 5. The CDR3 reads CASSRQGFATNEKLFF. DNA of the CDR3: TGTGCCAGCTCACGACAGGGCTTTGCAACTAATGAAAAACTGTTTTTT.

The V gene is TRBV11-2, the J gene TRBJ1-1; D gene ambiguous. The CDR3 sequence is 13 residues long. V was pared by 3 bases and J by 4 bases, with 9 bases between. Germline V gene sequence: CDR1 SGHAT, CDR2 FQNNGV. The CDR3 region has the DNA TGTGCCAGCAGCTTTAACAGTGGCACTGAAGCTTTCTTT. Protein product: CASSFNSGTEAFF.

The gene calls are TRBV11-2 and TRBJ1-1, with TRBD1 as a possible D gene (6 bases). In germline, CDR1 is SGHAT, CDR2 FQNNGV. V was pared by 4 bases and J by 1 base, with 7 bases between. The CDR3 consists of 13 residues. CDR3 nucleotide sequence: TGTGCCAGCAGCTCACAGGGGAACACTGAAGCTTTCTTT. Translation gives CASSSQGNTEAFF.

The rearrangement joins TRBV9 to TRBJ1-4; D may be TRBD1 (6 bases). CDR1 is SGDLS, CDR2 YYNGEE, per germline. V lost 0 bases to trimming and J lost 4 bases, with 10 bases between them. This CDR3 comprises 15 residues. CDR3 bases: TGTGCCAGCAGCGTAGGAGGGACAAATAATGAAAAACTGTTTTTT. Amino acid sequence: CASSVGGTNNEKLFF. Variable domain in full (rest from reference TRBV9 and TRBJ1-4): DSGVTQTPKHLITATGQRVTLRCSPRSGDLSVYWYQQSLDQGLQFLIQYYNGEERAKGNILERFSAQQFPDLHSELNLSSLELGDSALYFCASSVGGTNNEKLFFGSGTQLSVL.

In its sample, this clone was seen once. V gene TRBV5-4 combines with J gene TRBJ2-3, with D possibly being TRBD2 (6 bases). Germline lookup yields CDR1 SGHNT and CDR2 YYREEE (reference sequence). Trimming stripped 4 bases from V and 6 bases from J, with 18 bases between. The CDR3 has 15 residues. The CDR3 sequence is CASSLTGFGGDTQYF. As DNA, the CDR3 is TGTGCCAGCAGCCTAACGGGTTTCGGAGGGGATACGCAGTATTTT.

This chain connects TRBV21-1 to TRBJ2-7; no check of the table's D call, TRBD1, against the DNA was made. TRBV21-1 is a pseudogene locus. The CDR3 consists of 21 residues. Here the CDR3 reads CASSKDRSKPASSTSSYEQYF. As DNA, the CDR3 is TGTGCCAGCAGCAAAGACAGGTCCAAACCTGCTTCCTCCACGAGCTCCTACGAGCAGTACTTC.